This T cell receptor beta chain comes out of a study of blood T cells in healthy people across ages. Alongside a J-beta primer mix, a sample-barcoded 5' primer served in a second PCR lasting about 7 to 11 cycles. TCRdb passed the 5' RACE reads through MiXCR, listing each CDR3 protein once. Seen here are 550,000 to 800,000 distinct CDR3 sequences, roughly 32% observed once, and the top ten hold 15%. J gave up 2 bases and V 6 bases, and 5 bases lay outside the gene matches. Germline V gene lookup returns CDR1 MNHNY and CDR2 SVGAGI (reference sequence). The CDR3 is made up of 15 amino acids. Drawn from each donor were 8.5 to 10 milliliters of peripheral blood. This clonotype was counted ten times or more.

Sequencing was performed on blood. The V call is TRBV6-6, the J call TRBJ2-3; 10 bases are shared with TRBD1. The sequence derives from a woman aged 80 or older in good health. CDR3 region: CASRGDRGFTDTQYF. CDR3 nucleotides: TGTGCCAGCAGGGGGGACAGGGGATTCACAGATACGCAGTATTTT.